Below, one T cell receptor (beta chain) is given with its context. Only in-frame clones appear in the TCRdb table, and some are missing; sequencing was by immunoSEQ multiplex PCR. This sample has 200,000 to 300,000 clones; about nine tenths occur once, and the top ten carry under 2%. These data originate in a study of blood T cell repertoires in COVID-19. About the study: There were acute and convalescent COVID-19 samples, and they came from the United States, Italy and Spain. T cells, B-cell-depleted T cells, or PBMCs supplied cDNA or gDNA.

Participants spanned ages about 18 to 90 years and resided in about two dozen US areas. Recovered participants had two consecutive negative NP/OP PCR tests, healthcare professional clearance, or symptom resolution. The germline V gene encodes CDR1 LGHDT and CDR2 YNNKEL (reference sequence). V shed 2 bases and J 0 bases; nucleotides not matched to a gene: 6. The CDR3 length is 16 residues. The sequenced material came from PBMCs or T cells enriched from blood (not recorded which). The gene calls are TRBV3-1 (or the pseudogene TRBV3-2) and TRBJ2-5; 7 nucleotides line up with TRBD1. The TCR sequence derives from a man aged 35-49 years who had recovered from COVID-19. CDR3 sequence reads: CASSQSWGQHQETQYF. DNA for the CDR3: TGTGCCAGCAGCCAAAGTTGGGGACAGCACCAAGAGACCCAGTACTTC.